The 16 T cell receptor beta chains below come from one sample, sequenced in a study of CD8 T cells in ankylosing spondylitis. Using its own MiXCR run on the 5' RACE reads, TCRdb lists one record per CDR3 protein. Seen here are 180,000 or so distinct CDR3 sequences, around a tenth observed once, and the top ten hold almost 30%. Sequencing was done on a sample of blood, either unsorted or a sorted T cell fraction (not recorded which). These receptors came from a male donor with ankylosing spondylitis or in good health (not recorded which).

This chain links TRBV27 with TRBJ2-2; no definite D call. Germline CDR1 reads MNHEY; CDR2 reads SMNVEV (reference sequence). Trimming stripped 6 bases from V and 3 bases from J, with 5 bases between. The CDR3 contains 12 residues. CDR3 sequence (DNA): TGTGCCAGCAGCAAATACACCGGGGAGCTGTTTTTT. Protein: CASSKYTGELFF.

In the case of this clonotype: This may be a read error, as it is one base from a much larger clone. The chain combines TRBV12-3 or TRBV12-4 with TRBJ2-7; a weak D match, TRBD2 (7 bases). This CDR3 region has 14 residues. V was trimmed by 2 bases and J by 4 bases, leaving 12 bases between them. The CDR3 sequence: CASSLKGGWYEQYF. In DNA, the CDR3 is TGTGCCAGCAGTTTAAAGGGGGGGTGGTACGAGCAGTACTTC.

This clonotype was seen repeatedly, ten times or more. The V call is TRBV7-9, the J call TRBJ2-3; tentatively, D is TRBD1 or TRBD2 (5 bases each). CDR1 is SEHNR and CDR2 is FQNEAQ in the germline V gene (reference sequence). The CDR3 runs 17 residues. V dropped 1 base and J dropped 0 bases, with 14 bases sitting between them. This CDR3 is CASSLDIGGDSTDTQYF. The DNA for the CDR3 is TGTGCCAGCAGCTTAGATATTGGTGGGGACAGCACAGATACGCAGTATTTT.

This clonotype has only a few counts. The V call is TRBV6-5, the J call TRBJ2-1; 8 positions agree with TRBD2. CDR3 length: 15 amino acids. The germline V gene encodes CDR1 MNHEY and CDR2 SVGAGI. The junction had 7 bases not matched to a gene; V was cut back by 5 bases and J by 4 bases. The DNA of the CDR3 is TGTGCCAGCAGTAACACGGGACTAGGATACAATGAGCAGTTCTTC. Its protein is CASSNTGLGYNEQFF.

This clonotype was seen ten or more times. The chain carries TRBV14 and TRBJ1-1; D call uncertain. CDR1 is SGHDN and CDR2 is FVKESK in the germline V gene. The CDR3 spans 15 residues. Trimming pared 1 base from V and 6 bases from J, leaving 15 bases between. CDR3 sequence: CASSQGREVRAEAFF. As DNA, the CDR3 is TGTGCCAGCAGCCAAGGGAGGGAGGTTAGAGCTGAAGCTTTCTTT.

CDR3 sequence: CASSRAGANNEQFF. CDR3 bases: TGCGCCAGCAGCCGGGCGGGGGCGAACAATGAGCAGTTCTTC. V is TRBV4-3 and J is TRBJ2-1, with a weak D call TRBD2 (7 bases). V lost 4 bases and J lost 5, with 12 bases in between. This CDR3 has 14 residues. Per germline, CDR1 LGHNA and CDR2 YSLEER.

V and J are TRBV27 and TRBJ1-1; no clear D. V was pared by 3 bases and J by 2 bases, with 7 bases between. CDR3 length: 13 residues. Per the germline V gene, CDR1 is MNHEY and CDR2 is SMNVEV (reference sequence). This chain's CDR3 is CASSFSENTEAFF. In DNA, the CDR3 is TGTGCCAGCAGTTTCTCGGAAAACACTGAAGCTTTCTTT.

In its sample, this clonotype was seen many times. This chain connects TRBV6-1 to TRBJ2-3; D is perhaps TRBD2 (6 bases). V lost 6 bases to trimming and J lost 0 bases, with 13 bases between them. The V gene's germline CDR1 is MNHNS and CDR2 SASEGT. CDR3 length: 15 residues. The CDR3 DNA reads TGTGCCAGCAGGACGGGAGACCGGAGCACAGATACGCAGTATTTT. As protein: CASRTGDRSTDTQYF.

In its sample, this clonotype was seen a few times. J is TRBJ1-1 and V is TRBV11-2, with D uncertain. Germline CDR1 and CDR2: SGHAT and FQNNGV. This CDR3 comprises 15 residues. Trimming stripped 2 bases from V and 1 base from J, with 11 bases between. The CDR3 nucleotides are TGTGCCAGCAGCTTACTAAGCACTGGGAACACTGAAGCTTTCTTT. This sequence encodes CASSLLSTGNTEAFF.

This clonotype was counted at least ten times. The chain employs TRBV3-1 and TRBJ2-5; 7 bases are a match to TRBD2. The CDR3 totals 15 residues. V trimming: 2 bases; J trimming: 1 base; junction bases outside the gene matches: 4. The V gene's germline CDR1 is LGHDT and CDR2 YNNKEL (reference sequence). CDR3 protein: CASSQRSGVQETQYF. In nucleotides, the CDR3 is TGTGCCAGCAGCCAAAGGAGCGGGGTCCAAGAGACCCAGTACTTC.

This clonotype was detected many times. The chain recombines TRBV10-3 with TRBJ2-2, with D unclear. Trimming shortened V by 10 bases and J by 3 bases, and 9 bases separated the two germline ends. The CDR3 consists of 12 residues. The germline V gene encodes CDR1 ENHRY and CDR2 SYGVKD. In DNA, the CDR3 is TGTGCCAGTCAAGAATACACCGGGGAGCTGTTTTTT. It yields the protein CASQEYTGELFF.

The sample holds many counts of this clonotype. The chain combines TRBV2 with TRBJ1-1, with D perhaps matching TRBD1 (6 bases). CDR1 and CDR2 (germline): SNHLY, FYNNEI. This CDR3 region has 14 residues. Trimming cost V 6 bases and J 0 bases, with 11 bases left between them. The CDR3 DNA reads as TGTGCCAGCAGCAGGGGACGGTTGAACACTGAAGCTTTCTTT. Translating it yields CASSRGRLNTEAFF.

This sequence joins TRBV18 and TRBJ2-1; TRBD1 aligns across 8 bases. Germline V CDR1 and CDR2: KGHSH, LQKENI. The CDR3 consists of 16 residues. The ends lost 1 base at V and 8 bases at J; junction bases unmatched: 10. The chain's CDR3 is CASSPLAGQGIDEQFF. DNA for the CDR3: TGTGCCAGCTCACCACTAGCAGGACAGGGTATCGATGAGCAGTTCTTC.

A note on this clonotype: A much larger clone lies a single base off, so this may be a read error. This rearrangement joins TRBV5-5 to TRBJ2-7, with D unresolved. Between the trimmed V and J ends, which lost 0 bases and 9 bases, there was a span of 10 bases. There are 12 residues in the CDR3. Germline CDR1 SGHKS, CDR2 YYEKEE (reference sequence). CDR3 DNA sequence: TGTGCCAGCAGCTTGGAAACTCCGGGGCAGTACTTC. As protein: CASSLETPGQYF.

J is TRBJ1-1 and V is TRBV20-1; TRBD1 matches at 11 bases. Germline CDR1 is DFQATT and CDR2 is SNEGSKA (reference sequence). V shed 5 bases, J shed 10 bases, and the junction held 12 bases outside the gene matches. The CDR3 sequence is 14 residues long. The CDR3 sequence: CSAPPGTGGRRAFF. CDR3 bases: TGCAGTGCTCCCCCCGGGACAGGGGGACGAAGAGCTTTCTTT.

This clonotype was detected ten times or more. V usage is TRBV5-1 and J usage is TRBJ2-3, with 8 bases lining up with TRBD2. The CDR3 runs to 17 residues. Trimming removed 2 bases from V and 0 bases from J; junction bases left unmatched: 8. Germline assignment: CDR1 SGHRS and CDR2 YFSETQ. CDR3 loop: CASSLRGGRTSTDTQYF. CDR3 sequence (DNA): TGCGCCAGCAGCTTAAGGGGCGGGAGGACTAGCACAGATACGCAGTATTTT.